Listed below are T cell receptor beta chains from one sample, sequenced in a study of response to subunit inactivated influenza vaccine. TCRdb re-called the RT-PCR reads with MiXCR, one entry per CDR3 protein. The table lists roughly 500,000 distinct CDR3 sequences, 16% of them singletons. This sample comprised CD4+ T cells sorted from PBMCs, obtained around 25 months after vaccination. Receptors originate from a man between 50 and 70 years old who received an inactivated influenza vaccine. Both conserved end residues are part of each CDR3. D genes are given only for firm matches. The size of a clone is reported for some rows only, either as once, few or many, or as a class for expanded clones.

>TRBJ2-1|TRBD2|TRBV4-3|few
TGCGCCAGCAGCCAACCGGGACTAGCGAATGAGCAGTTCTTC
CASSQPGLANEQFF
>TRBJ1-6|TRBD1|TRBV2|few
TGTGCCAGCAGCCAAAGGACAGGGGGAAATTCACCCCTCCACTTT
CASSQRTGGNSPLHF
>TRBJ1-4|TRBD1|TRBV14|-
TGTGCCAGCAGCCGCCGACAGGGAAGGTTACAGGCTAATGAAAAACTGTTTTTT
CASSRRQGRLQANEKLFF
>TRBJ2-2|TRBD1|TRBV5-5|-
TGTGCCAGCAGCCGGACAGGGGGCACGAACACCGGGGAGCTGTTTTTT
CASSRTGGTNTGELFF
>TRBJ2-3|TRBD1|TRBV3-1|-
TGTGCCAGCAGCCAATACGCCGCCAGGGGGCGGGTGGAGGATACGCAGTATTTT
CASSQYAARGRVEDTQYF
>TRBJ2-3|-|TRBV6-2/TRBV6-3|few
TGTGCCAGCAGTGGGGATCCGACTAGAAGGACAGATACGCAGTATTTT
CASSGDPTRRTDTQYF
>TRBJ1-5|-|TRBV2|few
TGTGCCAGCAGTGAAATGGTATTGCAGCCCCAGCATTTT
CASSEMVLQPQHF
>TRBJ2-2|TRBD1|TRBV6-2/TRBV6-3|-
TGTGCCAGCAGTTACGTCCCAGCGACAGGGGGCGACACCGGGGAGCTGTTTTTT
CASSYVPATGGDTGELFF
>TRBJ2-7|-|TRBV25-1|-
TGTGCCAGCTCCCCCGGTGGGCACTACGAGCAGTACTTC
CASSPGGHYEQYF
>TRBJ1-2|-|TRBV10-3|-
TGTGCCATCAGCCGGACTGTGTCGGGCTATGACTACACCTTC
CAISRTVSGYDYTF
>TRBJ2-5|-|TRBV5-1|-
TGCGCCAGCAAAAGGGAAGAGACCCAGTACTTC
CASKREETQYF
>TRBJ2-3|TRBD1|TRBV9|few
TGTGCCAGCAGCGCCGACAGGGGTGGAACAGATACGCAGTATTTT
CASSADRGGTDTQYF
>TRBJ2-2|-|TRBV28|few
TGTGCCAGCAGTTTATTGGGGGGGGGCCCGAACACCGGGGAGCTGTTTTTT
CASSLLGGGPNTGELFF
>TRBJ2-7|TRBD2|TRBV20-1|many
TGCAGTGCTAACCGCCCGGGACTAGCGGGATGGTCGTACTTC
CSANRPGLAGWSYF
>TRBJ2-7|TRBD2|TRBV9|few
TGTGCCAGCAGCGTAGCGCCGGTAGCGGGAGTCTACGAGCAGTACTTC
CASSVAPVAGVYEQYF
>TRBJ1-1|-|TRBV29-1|-
TGCAGTGGACATATCATGAACACTGAAGCTTTCTTT
CSGHIMNTEAFF
>TRBJ2-7|-|TRBV20-1|-
TGCAGTGCCGCAGGGACAAACCACTCCGAGCAGTACTTC
CSAAGTNHSEQYF
>TRBJ2-1|TRBD2|TRBV20-1|few
TGCAGTGCTAGAGGGACTAGCGGGGTCTCCTACAATGAGCAGTTCTTC
CSARGTSGVSYNEQFF
>TRBJ2-7|-|TRBV20-1|few
TGCAGTGCCCCGAAGGCGGGACTTAGCTACGAGCAGTACTTC
CSAPKAGLSYEQYF
>TRBJ1-1|-|TRBV11-3|-
TGTGCCAGCAGCTCCCAGGGGTTTACGGAAGCTTTCTTT
CASSSQGFTEAFF
>TRBJ1-1|-|TRBV12-3/TRBV12-4|once
TGTGCCAGCGGAAGGACCACTGAAGCTTTCTTT
CASGRTTEAFF
>TRBJ1-4|-|TRBV2|few
TGTGCCAGCAGTGACAGGGTATCGAGAGAAAAACTGTTTTTT
CASSDRVSREKLFF
>TRBJ2-7|TRBD1|TRBV20-1|few
TGCAGTGCTAGACAGGGGGTCTACGAGCAGTACTTC
CSARQGVYEQYF
>TRBJ2-7|TRBD1|TRBV6-1|-
TGTGCCAGCAGTACAGACCGGGACAGGGGGTCCGAGCAGTACTTC
CASSTDRDRGSEQYF
>TRBJ2-5|TRBD2|TRBV2|few
TGTGCCAGCAGGCTTTCAGCGGGGCGAACGGAGACCCAGTACTTC
CASRLSAGRTETQYF
>TRBJ2-5|TRBD2|TRBV25-1|many
TGTGCCAGCATGGGGACTAGCGGACAAGAGACCCAGTACTTC
CASMGTSGQETQYF
>TRBJ2-1|TRBD2|TRBV20-1|few
TGCAGTGCTAGAGATTACGCGGGAGGGGGTGAGCAGTTCTTC
CSARDYAGGGEQFF
>TRBJ2-2|TRBD2|TRBV20-1|few
TGCAGTGCAAGACTAGCGGGCTTATCCGGGGAGCTGTTTTTT
CSARLAGLSGELFF
>TRBJ1-1|-|TRBV3-1|-
TGTGCCAGCCGCCGGGGGGGTGAAGCTTTCTTT
CASRRGGEAFF
>TRBJ1-3|-|TRBV7-2|few
TGTGCCAGCAGCCCGCCGGGGGTAGGAAACACCATATATTTT
CASSPPGVGNTIYF
>TRBJ2-3|-|TRBV5-1|-
TGCGCCAGCAGGGGGACAGATACGCAGTATTTT
CASRGTDTQYF
>TRBJ2-7|-|TRBV4-3|-
TGCGCCAGCAGCCAAGAGAAAGGGAACGAGCAGTACTTC
CASSQEKGNEQYF
>TRBJ2-7|TRBD2|TRBV6-1|-
TGTGCCACCAACCGGGAGGCACCCTACGAGCAGTACTTC
CATNREAPYEQYF
>TRBJ2-5|TRBD1|TRBV24-1|few
TGTGCCACATCCCGACAGGGGGTAGAGACCCAGTACTTC
CATSRQGVETQYF
>TRBJ1-1|-|TRBV2|few
TGTGCCAGCAGTGATAGCAGGGGTAGTACTGAAGCTTTCTTT
CASSDSRGSTEAFF
>TRBJ2-6|-|TRBV15|-
TGTGCCACCAGCAGAGTAAGGGTCAGTGGGGCCAACGTCCTGACTTTC
CATSRVRVSGANVLTF
>TRBJ1-2|TRBD1|TRBV5-5|-
TGTGCCAGCAGATCAGGACAGGGTCCTATTAACTATGGCTACACCTTC
CASRSGQGPINYGYTF
>TRBJ2-7|-|TRBV7-2|few
TGTGCCAGCAGCACTGGGGTCGCCTACGAGCAGTACTTC
CASSTGVAYEQYF
>TRBJ1-6|-|TRBV3-1|many
TGTGCCAGCAGTTCAATACGGGACGGAAATTCACCCCTCCACTTT
CASSSIRDGNSPLHF
>TRBJ2-2|-|TRBV29-1|many
TGCAGCGTGGGGAGAGTTAACACCGGGGAGCTGTTTTTT
CSVGRVNTGELFF
>TRBJ1-1|-|TRBV4-2|-
TGTGCCAGCAGCCGCGTGACCCGGACTGAAGCTTTCTTT
CASSRVTRTEAFF
>TRBJ1-5|-|TRBV20-1|-
TGCAGTGCCTCTTTGCCCGGTGGAGGCAATCAGCCCCAGCATTTT
CSASLPGGGNQPQHF
>TRBJ1-2|TRBD1|TRBV6-1|few
TGTGCCAGCAGTACGGACAGGAACTATGGCTACACCTTC
CASSTDRNYGYTF
>TRBJ2-7|TRBD1|TRBV6-2/TRBV6-3|few
TGTGCCAGCAGAGATTCTACCGGGACAGGGTCCTACGAGCAGTACTTC
CASRDSTGTGSYEQYF
>TRBJ2-3|TRBD2|TRBV28|few
TGTGCCAGCACCAAACCGGGACTAGCGGGAGATACGCAGTATTTT
CASTKPGLAGDTQYF
>TRBJ2-1|TRBD2|TRBV4-2|-
TGTGCCAGCAGCCAAGCCGGGACTACGGACAATGAGCAGTTCTTC
CASSQAGTTDNEQFF
>TRBJ2-3|TRBD2|TRBV29-1|few
TGCAGCGTTGAAGATCGGCTAGCGGGAGTGACAGATACGCAGTATTTT
CSVEDRLAGVTDTQYF
>TRBJ1-1|-|TRBV9|few
TGTGCCAGCAGCGGCCCGACAGGGAACACTGAAGCTTTCTTT
CASSGPTGNTEAFF